This paragraph reports one TCR beta chain. Its antigen remains unidentified. cDNA libraries for TCR beta contained unique molecular identifiers. Hundreds of thousands of cDNA molecules came from about 1 to 10 million T cells. TCRdb processed the PCR reads anew with MiXCR; each CDR3 protein has one entry. Of 500,000 to 600,000 distinct CDR3 sequences in the sample, around 40% were seen once. The sample originates from a study of post-analysis software for immune sequencing data. Study-wide results and caveats: Controls significantly exceeded multiple sclerosis patients in normalized Chao1 diversity. TRBV5-6, TRBV5-1 and TRBV20-1 were among roughly 5 TRBV segments more frequent in patients than controls. F measure showed strong co-clustering of same-batch samples.

V lost 4 bases and J lost 0, with 19 bases in between. This CDR3 is built from 18 residues. Germline V gives CDR1 SNHLY, CDR2 FYNNEI. The V gene is TRBV2, the J gene TRBJ2-1; the D is unclear. The specimen was blood. This TCR derives from a girl aged 5 to 17 with multiple sclerosis. The CDR3 nucleotides are TGTGCCAGCAGTGCCCCCCCTGGGTGGGGTCGCTCCTACAATGAGCAGTTCTTC. It is translated as CASSAPPGWGRSYNEQFF.